The 29 T cell receptor beta chains below all came from one sample that was sequenced in a study of cytomegalovirus exposure and HLA in healthy donors. PCR amplification relied on 60 Vbeta primers (plus 13 Jbeta primers). The repertoire was sequenced with immunoSEQ multiplex PCR; TCRdb's copy has only in-frame clones and lacks some. Among some 40,000 clones listed, around 53% were seen once. The sequenced sample consisted of PBMCs. The receptors were sampled from a woman between 40 and 55 years old in good health and CMV-seropositive.

In this sample, this clone turned up once. V gene TRBV19 combines with J gene TRBJ1-2; D call uncertain. The CDR3 is 14 residues long. Germline V gene data show CDR1 as LNHDA and CDR2 as SQIVND (reference sequence). V shed 3 bases and J shed 1 base, with 9 bases lying between them. CDR3 bases: TGTGCCAGTAGTATTTCCCCCAGTAACTATGGCTACACCTTC. Translated, it gives CASSISPSNYGYTF.

The CDR3: CASSLGSYGYTF. The CDR3, as DNA: TGTGCCAGCAGCTTAGGCAGCTATGGCTACACCTTC. The rearrangement links TRBV11-2 to TRBJ1-2; no definite D call. The germline V gene encodes CDR1 SGHAT and CDR2 FQNNGV. Trimming removed 1 base at V and 4 bases at J, with 4 bases between. The CDR3 totals 12 residues.

The chain employs TRBV6-5 and TRBJ2-7; D unclear. This CDR3 is built from 13 residues. The V end lost 2 bases, the J end lost 0 bases, and 5 bases lay between the germline ends. Germline-derived CDR1 and CDR2 are MNHEY and SVGAGI. In DNA, the CDR3 is TGTGCCAGCAGTTACCAGGTCTCCTACGAGCAGTACTTC. This translates into CASSYQVSYEQYF.

This chain connects TRBV6-4 to TRBJ1-5; D is uncertain. The V and J ends lost 3 bases and 0 bases respectively, with 6 bases between them. The CDR3 is 14 residues long. Germline values: CDR1 MRHNA, CDR2 SNTAGT. For the CDR3, the DNA is TGTGCCAGCAGTGAAAATTATAGCAATCAGCCCCAGCATTTT. Protein product: CASSENYSNQPQHF.

This clone was found a few times. V is TRBV5-8 and J is TRBJ2-1, with 7 bases fitting TRBD1. The V gene end was trimmed by 4 bases and the J gene end by 14 bases; junction bases not matched to a gene: 9. The CDR3 is made up of 12 amino acids. Germline loops: CDR1 SGHTS, CDR2 YDEGEE. CDR3 sequence reads: CASSPTGARKFF. Here the CDR3 DNA reads TGTGCCAGCAGCCCTACAGGGGCCCGTAAGTTCTTC.

This clone showed up just once. The chain joins TRBV27 to TRBJ2-5, with D uncertain. Trimming removed 8 bases from V and 1 base from J, with 14 bases in between. The CDR3 length is 14 residues. The V gene's germline CDR1 is MNHEY and CDR2 SMNVEV (reference sequence). This CDR3 reads CASYNHSFQETQYF. CDR3 DNA: TGTGCCAGCTATAACCATAGTTTCCAAGAGACCCAGTACTTC.

The chain employs TRBV10-1 and TRBJ1-1; D is undetermined. V was cut by 2 bases and J by 3 bases, with 16 bases left in between. Germline CDR1 and CDR2: WNHNN and SYGVQD (reference sequence). The CDR3 loop spans 16 amino acids. The CDR3 sequence: CASSEGGPREDTEAFF. In DNA form, the CDR3 reads TGCGCCAGCAGTGAGGGTGGGCCGCGGGAGGACACTGAAGCTTTCTTT.

This clone was detected only once. This rearrangement joins TRBV5-1 to TRBJ2-3; tentatively, D is TRBD1 (7 bases). Germline V lookup: CDR1 SGHRS, CDR2 YFSETQ. Trimming removed 4 bases from V and 3 bases from J, with 15 bases in between. The CDR3 has 15 residues. The DNA for the CDR3 is TGCGCCAGCAGCGGGGGGACAGTTGTTACAGATACGCAGTATTTT. Translating it yields CASSGGTVVTDTQYF.

This chain uses TRBV7-8 with TRBJ1-5, with TRBD1 matching over 8 bases. Per the germline V gene, CDR1 is SGHVS and CDR2 is FQNEAQ. Unmatched junction bases numbered 3, after V lost 5 bases and J lost 0 bases. The CDR3 is made up of 15 amino acids. CDR3 nucleotides: TGTGCCAGCAGCGTAGGACAGGGTAGCAATCAGCCCCAGCATTTT. Translating it yields CASSVGQGSNQPQHF.

V and J are TRBV6-1 and TRBJ1-1, with D uncertain. Germline V gene lookup returns CDR1 MNHNS and CDR2 SASEGT. The CDR3 is 14 residues long. With 6 bases removed from V and 0 bases from J, the gap between germline ends came to 11 bases. CDR3 protein: CASRTQYMNTEAFF. The CDR3 nucleotides are TGTGCCAGCAGGACACAGTACATGAACACTGAAGCTTTCTTT.

This clone has a handful of counts. This chain uses TRBV7-3 with TRBJ2-3; 7 bases are shared with TRBD1. V was clipped by 0 bases and J by 7 bases; unmatched bases: 10. Per germline, CDR1 SGHTA and CDR2 FQGTGA. The CDR3 has 16 residues. The CDR3 bases are TGTGCCAGCAGCTTAACGTACCGGACAGGTCCTAATACGCAGTATTTT. As protein: CASSLTYRTGPNTQYF. The variable domain in full, completed from reference TRBV7-3 and TRBJ2-3, reads GAGVSQTPSNKVTEKGKYVELRCDPISGHTALYWYRQSLGQGPEFLIYFQGTGAADDSGLPNDRFFAVRPEGSVSTLKIQRTERGDSAVYLCASSLTYRTGPNTQYFGPGTRLTVL.

The V and J genes are TRBV13 and TRBJ1-6; D is possibly TRBD1 (6 bases). Germline loops: CDR1 PRHDT, CDR2 FYEKMQ (reference sequence). V was clipped by 5 bases and J by 7 bases, with 9 bases between them. The CDR3 has 13 amino acids. CDR3 DNA sequence: TGTGCCAGCAGCGAGGACAGAAATTCACCCCTCCACTTT. It translates to CASSEDRNSPLHF.

This clone was picked up a small number of times. V gene TRBV4-2 combines with J gene TRBJ2-1; D uncertain. The length of the CDR3 is 15 residues. Trimming removed 0 bases at V and 2 bases at J, with 8 bases between. Germline-derived CDR1 and CDR2 are LGHNA and YNFKEQ. CDR3 in amino acids: CASSQDYITYNEQFF. The CDR3 nucleotides read TGTGCCAGCAGCCAAGATTACATAACCTACAATGAGCAGTTCTTC.

This clone occurred a few times. This chain uses TRBV29-1 with TRBJ2-3; the match to TRBD1 covers 7 bases. After removal of 3 bases from V and 7 bases from J, the junction contained 4 bases not matched to a gene. This CDR3 has 12 residues. Germline assignment: CDR1 SQVTM and CDR2 ANQGSEA. The CDR3 region has the DNA TGCAGCGTTGATACAGGGGACCATACGCAGTATTTT. Protein sequence: CSVDTGDHTQYF.

V is TRBV27 and J is TRBJ2-3, with TRBD2 identical over 10 bases. Germline-derived CDR1 and CDR2 are MNHEY and SMNVEV (reference sequence). With V trimmed by 6 bases and J by 3 bases, 3 bases remained unmatched. CDR3 length equals 14 residues. This CDR3 reads CASRSGGATDTQYF. The CDR3, as DNA: TGTGCCAGCAGAAGCGGGGGGGCTACAGATACGCAGTATTTT.

This clone has more than one count but fewer than ten. The gene calls are TRBV14 and TRBJ1-6, with D possibly TRBD1 on 6 matching bases. Trimming shortened V by 4 bases and J by 6 bases, and 16 bases separated the two germline ends. CDR1 is SGHDN and CDR2 is FVKESK in the germline V gene. This CDR3 has 16 residues. CDR3 region: CASSRGVDSSNSPLHF. The CDR3 DNA reads as TGTGCCAGCAGCCGTGGGGTGGACAGTTCTAATTCACCCCTCCACTTT.

This sequence joins TRBV9 and TRBJ1-1; D may be TRBD1 (5 bases). Germline assignment: CDR1 SGDLS and CDR2 YYNGEE. CDR3 length: 14 residues. The V and J ends lost 0 bases and 2 bases respectively, with 8 bases between them. Written as DNA, the CDR3 is TGTGCCAGCAGCGTAGGCGACAGAAACACTGAAGCTTTCTTT. Its translation is CASSVGDRNTEAFF.

This clone is medium-sized. The rearrangement links TRBV7-2 to TRBJ2-4; 9 bases agree with TRBD1. With 5 bases clipped from V and 0 bases from J, the junction kept 5 bases outside the gene matches. CDR1 is SGHTA and CDR2 is FQGNSA in the germline V gene. The CDR3 has 16 residues. In nucleotides, the CDR3 is TGTGCCAGCAGCCATGGACAGGGGACAGCCAAAAACATTCAGTACTTC. Its protein is CASSHGQGTAKNIQYF.

This chain links TRBV5-4 with TRBJ2-2; D call uncertain. Between the trimmed V and J ends, which lost 0 bases and 4 bases, there was a span of 7 bases. This CDR3 region has 14 residues. Germline CDR1 SGHNT, CDR2 YYREEE (reference sequence). CDR3 coding DNA: TGTGCCAGCAGCTTGGCTGGCAGCACCGGGGAGCTGTTTTTT. This codes for CASSLAGSTGELFF.

The table lists this clone with a count of one. The V call is TRBV12-5, the J call TRBJ2-1; TRBD2 matches 11 bases. V lost 0 bases and J lost 2; bases outside the gene matches: 3. This CDR3 is built from 17 residues. The germline CDR1 and CDR2 sequences are LGHNT and FRNRAP. The CDR3 DNA follows: TGTGCTAGTGGTTTGGTACGTAGCGGGGGGGCCTACAATGAGCAGTTCTTC. Amino acid sequence: CASGLVRSGGAYNEQFF.

This rearrangement joins TRBV4-3 to TRBJ2-1; TRBD2 agrees at 15 bases. The germline gives CDR1 LGHNA, CDR2 YSLEER. Losses at the gene ends were 1 base for V and 10 bases for J; bases not matched to a gene: 2. This CDR3 is 15 amino acids long. DNA for the CDR3: TGCGCCAGCAGCCAAGGGGGACTAGCGGGGGGCGAGCAGTTCTTC. Translated, it gives CASSQGGLAGGEQFF.

The chain links TRBV5-3 to TRBJ1-6, with no clear D. TRBV5-3 qualifies as an ORF whose function is uncertain. The CDR3 sequence is 16 residues long. V gave up 5 bases and J gave up 2 bases, with 14 bases separating them. The CDR3 bases are TGTGCCAGAAGAATGAATGTGGGCACCTATAATTCACCCCTCCACTTT. Its protein is CARRMNVGTYNSPLHF.

The chain uses TRBV21-1 and TRBJ1-4; the table calls TRBD1, which could not be checked here. TRBV21-1 is a listed pseudogene. This CDR3 has 19 residues. CDR3 protein: CASSKNRVHSNATNEKLFF. CDR3 nucleotides: TGTGCCAGCAGCAAGAACAGGGTCCACTCGAATGCAACTAATGAAAAACTGTTTTTT.

This rearrangement joins TRBV9 to TRBJ1-1, with D perhaps matching TRBD1 (5 bases). Per the germline V gene, CDR1 is SGDLS and CDR2 is YYNGEE. The CDR3 has 13 residues. Trimming took 2 bases from V and 5 from J, leaving 10 bases between them. Here the CDR3 reads CASSVQGGTEAFF. In DNA, the CDR3 is TGTGCCAGCAGCGTCCAGGGTGGGACTGAAGCTTTCTTT.

The rearrangement links TRBV4-2 to TRBJ2-2; D is perhaps TRBD2 (5 bases). V lost 0 bases and J 6 bases, leaving 8 bases between the germline ends. This CDR3 spans 14 amino acids. CDR1 LGHNA and CDR2 YNFKEQ come from the germline V gene. CDR3 coding DNA: TGTGCCAGCAGCCAAGAAGGCGGGTCCGGGGAGCTGTTTTTT. Its translation is CASSQEGGSGELFF.

There are a few counts of this clone. The chain carries TRBV13 and TRBJ2-2; TRBD1 matches at 7 bases. The V segment lost 4 bases and the J segment 7 bases; nucleotides outside the gene matches: 3. The V gene's germline CDR1 is PRHDT and CDR2 FYEKMQ (reference sequence). The CDR3 consists of 13 residues. The CDR3 is CASSYTGVGELFF. CDR3 sequence (DNA): TGTGCCAGCAGCTATACAGGGGTCGGGGAGCTGTTTTTT.

The rearrangement uses TRBV28 and TRBJ1-2; D call uncertain. The V and J ends lost 5 bases and 8 bases respectively, with 18 bases between them. CDR3 length: 14 amino acids. The germline V gene has CDR1 MDHEN and CDR2 SYDVKM. The CDR3 is CASSLRWTGKGYTF. The CDR3 region has the DNA TGTGCCAGCAGTCTTCGCTGGACGGGGAAAGGCTACACCTTC.

Only a few counts were recorded for this clone. The V and J genes are TRBV7-3 and TRBJ2-3; D gene uncertain. CDR3 size: 13 residues. Germline V lookup: CDR1 SGHTA, CDR2 FQGTGA. The ends were cut back, 2 bases at V and 2 bases at J, with 5 bases in the middle. The CDR3 loop reads CASSLSSTDTQYF. CDR3 in DNA: TGTGCCAGCAGCTTATCTTCCACAGATACGCAGTATTTT.

V and J are TRBV6-5 and TRBJ1-2, with 7 bases lining up with TRBD1. Per germline, CDR1 MNHEY and CDR2 SVGAGI. J was trimmed by 4 bases and V by 5 bases; bases with no gene match: 10. CDR3 length equals 15 residues. The CDR3 bases are TGTGCCAGCAGTCCGGACAGGAACTCACGCTATGGCTACACCTTC. Its translation: CASSPDRNSRYGYTF.